Below are 4 T cell receptor beta chains sequenced from a single sample in a study of vaccination effects on CD4 cells after COVID-19. Expansion with viral peptide pools was applied to antigen-specific CD4+ T cells by the ViraFEST assay prior to sequencing. Isolation of CD4+ T cells took place after approximately ten days of culture. It was between March and December 2020 that the person had a SARS-CoV-2 infection confirmed by PCR. TCRdb keeps only in-frame clones here, not all; method: immunoSEQ multiplex PCR. The repertoire holds some 22,000 clones, with about 72% as singletons. No antigen has been assigned to these receptors. The sequencing here drew on CD4+ T cells from PBMCs cultured with SARS-CoV-2 spike peptides, taken before COVID-19 vaccination. These receptors originate from a human donor who had a prior SARS-CoV-2 infection.

The rearrangement joins TRBV9 to TRBJ1-1; D might be TRBD1 (5 bases). This CDR3 has 14 residues. V lost 4 bases, J lost 8 bases, and 18 bases lay in between. CDR1 SGDLS and CDR2 YYNGEE come from the germline V gene. CDR3 residues: CASSTVGGAEEAFF. CDR3 in DNA: TGTGCCAGCAGCACAGTAGGCGGGGCGGAAGAAGCTTTCTTT.

The chain has TRBV29-1 and TRBJ2-1; weak D call: TRBD2 (6 bases). There are 14 residues in the CDR3. The V end lost 0 bases, the J end lost 8 bases, and 14 bases lay between the germline ends. CDR1 is SQVTM and CDR2 is ANQGSEA in the germline V gene. The CDR3 here is CSVEELAGQYEQFF. CDR3 DNA: TGCAGCGTTGAAGAACTAGCTGGACAATATGAGCAGTTCTTC.

This clone was detected a few times. The chain couples TRBV7-9 to TRBJ1-4; 10 positions match TRBD1. Germline V CDR1 and CDR2: SEHNR, FQNEAQ (reference sequence). V was pared by 3 bases and J by 8 bases, with 3 bases of the junction left unmatched. The CDR3 runs to 14 residues. The CDR3 loop is CASSFGTGDEKLFF. The DNA of the CDR3 is TGTGCCAGCAGCTTCGGGACAGGGGACGAAAAACTGTTTTTT.

This clone showed up just a few times. The junction departs from the called germline gene at one end, perhaps through a read error. The chain joins TRBV30 to TRBJ1-1; possibly TRBD1 for D (5 bases). Per germline, CDR1 GTSNPN and CDR2 SVGIG (reference sequence). This CDR3 spans 13 amino acids. The CDR3 DNA reads TGTGCCTGGGAGAGGGGTTCATTTTCTGAGGCTTTCTTT. As protein: CAWERGSFSEAFF.